This TCR beta chain was sequenced during a study of blood T cell repertoires in COVID-19. As handled by the study authors: Amplification of reference gene primers was used by the study to estimate nucleated cell counts. Method: immunoSEQ multiplex PCR; TCRdb's copy keeps in-frame clones and lacks some. V and J calls and clone size are as listed in that table; D and trimming were resolved from the DNA. The sample yields 95,000 to 100,000 clones, roughly 83% seen once. This clone came up once. The clonotype was recovered from an older woman with acute or convalescent COVID-19. The sequenced sample consisted of peripheral blood.

The CDR3: CASSRPGLAGVFTDTQYF. The CDR3 DNA is TGCGCCAGCAGCCGTCCGGGACTAGCGGGGGTCTTCACAGATACGCAGTATTTT. The chain employs TRBV5-1 and TRBJ2-3, with TRBD2 matching over 14 bases. This CDR3 has 18 amino acids. From germline, CDR1 is SGHRS and CDR2 YFSETQ. Losses at the gene ends were 4 bases for V and 2 bases for J; bases not matched to a gene: 9.